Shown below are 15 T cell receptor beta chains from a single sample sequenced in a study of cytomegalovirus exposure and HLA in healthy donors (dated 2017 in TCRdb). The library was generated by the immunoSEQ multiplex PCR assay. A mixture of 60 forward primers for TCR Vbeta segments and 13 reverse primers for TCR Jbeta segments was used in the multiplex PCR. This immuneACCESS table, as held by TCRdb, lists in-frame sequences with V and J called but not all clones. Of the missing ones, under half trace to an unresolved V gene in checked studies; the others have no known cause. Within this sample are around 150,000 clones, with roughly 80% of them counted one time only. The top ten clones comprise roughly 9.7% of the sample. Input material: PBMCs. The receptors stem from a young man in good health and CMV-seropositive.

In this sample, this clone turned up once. The CDR3 here is CASRYRPVPNTEAFF. As DNA, the CDR3 is TGTGCCAGCAGATATCGCCCGGTACCGAACACTGAAGCTTTCTTT. V is TRBV28 and J is TRBJ1-1; D not certain. V lost 6 bases, J lost 1 base, and 15 bases lay in between. Germline V gene sequence: CDR1 MDHEN, CDR2 SYDVKM. CDR3 length: 15 residues. The full variable domain, with the rest looked up from reference TRBV28 and TRBJ1-1, is DVKVTQSSRYLVKRTGEKVFLECVQDMDHENMFWYRQDPGLGLRLIYFSYDVKMKEKGDIPEGYSVSREKKERFSLILESASTNQTSMYLCASRYRPVPNTEAFFGQGTRLTVV.

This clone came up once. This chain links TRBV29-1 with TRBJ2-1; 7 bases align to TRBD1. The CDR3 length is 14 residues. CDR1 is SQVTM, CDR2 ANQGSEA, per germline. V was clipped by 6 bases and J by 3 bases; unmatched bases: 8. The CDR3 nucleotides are TGCAGCGTGGCCGGACAGGCTCGCTACAATGAGCAGTTCTTC. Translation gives CSVAGQARYNEQFF.

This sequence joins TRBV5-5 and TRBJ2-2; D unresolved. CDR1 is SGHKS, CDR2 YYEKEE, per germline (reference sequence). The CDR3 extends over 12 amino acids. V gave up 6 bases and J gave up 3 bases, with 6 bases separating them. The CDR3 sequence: CASNQYTGELFF. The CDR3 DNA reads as TGTGCCAGCAACCAGTACACCGGGGAGCTGTTTTTT.

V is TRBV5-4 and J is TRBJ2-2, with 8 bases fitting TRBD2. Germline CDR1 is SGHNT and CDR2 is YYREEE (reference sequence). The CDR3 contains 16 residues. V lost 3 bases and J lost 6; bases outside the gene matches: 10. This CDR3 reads CASSSKAGVRAGELFF. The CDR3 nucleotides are TGTGCCAGCAGCTCAAAAGCGGGAGTTAGGGCCGGGGAGCTGTTTTTT.

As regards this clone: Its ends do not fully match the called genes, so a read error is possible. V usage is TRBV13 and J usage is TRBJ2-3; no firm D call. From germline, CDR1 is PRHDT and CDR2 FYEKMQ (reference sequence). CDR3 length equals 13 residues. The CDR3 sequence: CASSPTHTDAQYF. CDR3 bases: TGTGCCAGCAGCCCGACGCACACAGATGCGCAGTATTTT. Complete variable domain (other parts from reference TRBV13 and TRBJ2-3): AAGVIQSPRHLIKEKRETATLKCYPIPRHDTVYWYQQGPGQDPQFLISFYEKMQSDKGSIPDRFSAQQFSDYHSELNMSSLELGDSALYFCASSPTHTDAQYFGPGTRLTVL.

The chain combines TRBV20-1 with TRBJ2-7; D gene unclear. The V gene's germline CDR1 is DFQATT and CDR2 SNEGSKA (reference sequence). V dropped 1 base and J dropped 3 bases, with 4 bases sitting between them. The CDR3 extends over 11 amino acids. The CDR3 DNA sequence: TGCAGTGCTAGAGTGAGCTACGAGCAGTACTTC. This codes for CSARVSYEQYF.

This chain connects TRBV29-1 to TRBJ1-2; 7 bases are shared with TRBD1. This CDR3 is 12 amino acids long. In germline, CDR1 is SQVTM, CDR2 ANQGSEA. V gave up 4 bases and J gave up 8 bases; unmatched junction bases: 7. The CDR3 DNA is TGCAGCGTTGTGGGACAGCCTACAGGCTACACCTTC. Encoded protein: CSVVGQPTGYTF.

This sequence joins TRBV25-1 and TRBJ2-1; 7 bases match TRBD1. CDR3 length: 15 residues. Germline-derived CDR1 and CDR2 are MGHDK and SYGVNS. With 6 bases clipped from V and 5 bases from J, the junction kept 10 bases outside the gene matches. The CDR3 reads CASSPWDSLNNEQFF. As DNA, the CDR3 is TGTGCCAGCAGCCCCTGGGACAGCCTTAACAATGAGCAGTTCTTC.

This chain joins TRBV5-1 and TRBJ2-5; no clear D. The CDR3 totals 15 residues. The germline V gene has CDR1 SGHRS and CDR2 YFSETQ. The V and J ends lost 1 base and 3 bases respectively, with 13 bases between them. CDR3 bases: TGCGCCAGCAGCTTGTCGGCTCGTACAGAAGAGACCCAGTACTTC. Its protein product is CASSLSARTEETQYF.

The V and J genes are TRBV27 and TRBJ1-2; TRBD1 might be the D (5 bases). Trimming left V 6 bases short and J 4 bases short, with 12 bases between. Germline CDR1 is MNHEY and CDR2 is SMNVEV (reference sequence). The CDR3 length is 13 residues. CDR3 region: CASRLTATYGYTF. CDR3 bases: TGTGCCAGCAGGTTGACAGCAACCTATGGCTACACCTTC.

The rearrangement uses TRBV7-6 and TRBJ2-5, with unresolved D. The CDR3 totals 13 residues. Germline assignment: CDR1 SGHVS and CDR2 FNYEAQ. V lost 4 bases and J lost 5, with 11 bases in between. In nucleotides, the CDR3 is TGTGCCAGCAGCTCCCCCCCCAGGGAGACCCAGTACTTC. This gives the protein CASSSPPRETQYF.

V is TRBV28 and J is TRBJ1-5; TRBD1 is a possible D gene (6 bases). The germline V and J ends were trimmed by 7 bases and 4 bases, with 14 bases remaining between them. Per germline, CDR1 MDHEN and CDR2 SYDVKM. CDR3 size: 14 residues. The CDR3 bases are TGTGCCAGCATCCTACAGGGTCCTAATCAGCCCCAGCATTTT. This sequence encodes CASILQGPNQPQHF. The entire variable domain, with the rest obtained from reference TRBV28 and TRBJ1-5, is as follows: DVKVTQSSRYLVKRTGEKVFLECVQDMDHENMFWYRQDPGLGLRLIYFSYDVKMKEKGDIPEGYSVSREKKERFSLILESASTNQTSMYLCASILQGPNQPQHFGDGTRLSIL.

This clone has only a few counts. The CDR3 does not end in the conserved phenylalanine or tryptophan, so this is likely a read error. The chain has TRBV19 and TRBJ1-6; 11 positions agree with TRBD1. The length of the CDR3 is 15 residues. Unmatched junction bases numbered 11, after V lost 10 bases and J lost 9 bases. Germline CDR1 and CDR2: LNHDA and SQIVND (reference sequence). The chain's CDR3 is CAIENRDRGCSPLHL. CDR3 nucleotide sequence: TGTGCCATTGAAAACCGGGACAGGGGGTGTTCACCCCTCCACCTT.

The CDR3 reads CASSPIPLGEGTEAFF. The CDR3 DNA is TGTGCCAGCAGCCCCATACCGTTAGGGGAAGGCACTGAAGCTTTCTTT. This sequence joins TRBV4-2 and TRBJ1-1; tentative D call: TRBD1 (5 bases). The V gene lost 4 bases and the J gene lost 4 bases, with 19 bases spanning the gap. The germline V gene encodes CDR1 LGHNA and CDR2 YNFKEQ. The CDR3 is made up of 16 amino acids.

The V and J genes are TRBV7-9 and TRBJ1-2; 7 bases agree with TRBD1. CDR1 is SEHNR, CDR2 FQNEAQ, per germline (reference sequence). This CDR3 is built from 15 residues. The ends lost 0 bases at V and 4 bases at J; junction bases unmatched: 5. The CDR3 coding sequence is TGTGCCAGCAGCTTAGCGCGGGACAGAGTCTATGGCTACACCTTC. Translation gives CASSLARDRVYGYTF.